This T cell receptor beta chain was obtained from a study of blood T cell repertoires in COVID-19. This CDR3 has 12 amino acids. With 0 bases removed from V and 6 bases from J, the gap between germline ends came to 6 bases. Per the germline V gene, CDR1 is SGHNT and CDR2 is YYREEE (reference sequence). The table came from immunoSEQ multiplex PCR; TCRdb's copy has only in-frame clones and leaves some out. The sample yields fewer than 450,000 clones, about 90% seen once. This TCR derives from a man aged 18-30 years who had recovered from COVID-19. This chain links TRBV5-4 with TRBJ1-1, with no clear D. Source material: PBMCs or T cells enriched from blood (not recorded which). The CDR3 nucleotides read TGTGCCAGCAGCTTGGCCCAGGCTGAAGCTTTCTTT. Translation: CASSLAQAEAFF.